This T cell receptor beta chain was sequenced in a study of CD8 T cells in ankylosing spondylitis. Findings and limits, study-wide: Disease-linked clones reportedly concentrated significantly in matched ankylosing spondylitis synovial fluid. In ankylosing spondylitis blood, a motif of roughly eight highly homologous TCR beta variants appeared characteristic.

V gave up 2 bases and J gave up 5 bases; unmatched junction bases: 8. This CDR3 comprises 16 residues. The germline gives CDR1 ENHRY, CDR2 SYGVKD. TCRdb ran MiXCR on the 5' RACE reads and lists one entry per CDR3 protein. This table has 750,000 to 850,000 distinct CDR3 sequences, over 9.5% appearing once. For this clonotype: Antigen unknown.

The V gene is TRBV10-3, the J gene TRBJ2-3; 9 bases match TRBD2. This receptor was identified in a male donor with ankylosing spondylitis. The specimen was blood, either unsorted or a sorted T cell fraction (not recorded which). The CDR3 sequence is CAISEAAGGSLDTQYF. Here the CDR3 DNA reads TGTGCCATCAGTGAGGCTGCGGGAGGGTCTCTAGATACGCAGTATTTT.